Listed here are 15 T cell receptor beta chains from one sample, sequenced in a study of T cells in Graves' hyperthyroidism and ophthalmopathy. Amplification of TCR beta CDR3 regions was performed using RNA transcripts as template. The primer set for the first-round RT-PCR of the TCR CDR3 was HTBI. MiXCR, run by TCRdb on the multiplex PCR reads, gives a single entry per CDR3 protein. The repertoire holds about 420,000 distinct CDR3 sequences, with 15% to 19% as singletons. The sample consisted of blood. These receptors originate from a young woman with Graves' hyperthyroidism.

The V gene is TRBV27, the J gene TRBJ2-7, with 14 bases identical to TRBD2. CDR3 length: 15 amino acids. The V segment lost 4 bases and the J segment 7 bases; nucleotides outside the gene matches: 6. Germline loops: CDR1 MNHEY, CDR2 SMNVEV (reference sequence). CDR3 amino acids: CASSWGLAGVGEQYF. In nucleotides, the CDR3 is TGTGCCAGCAGTTGGGGACTAGCGGGAGTGGGGGAGCAGTACTTC.

The chain couples TRBV20-1 to TRBJ1-4, with 8 bases identical to TRBD1. The ends lost 5 bases at V and 3 bases at J; junction bases unmatched: 2. This CDR3 has 13 amino acids. The germline V gene encodes CDR1 DFQATT and CDR2 SNEGSKA (reference sequence). CDR3 nucleotide sequence: TGCAGTGCTCAGGGGGCATCTAATGAAAAACTGTTTTTT. It yields the protein CSAQGASNEKLFF.

This clonotype was seen many times. The V and J genes are TRBV9 and TRBJ1-2; D is undetermined. Germline V CDR1 and CDR2: SGDLS, YYNGEE. The CDR3 extends over 15 amino acids. V lost 4 bases and J lost 0, with 13 bases in between. DNA of the CDR3: TGTGCCAGCAGCTCACAGATAGTAGCTAACTATGGCTACACCTTC. Protein: CASSSQIVANYGYTF.

This clonotype showed up many times. This rearrangement joins TRBV5-6 to TRBJ2-5, with D perhaps being TRBD1 or TRBD2 (5 bases each). The germline gives CDR1 SGHDT, CDR2 YYEEEE. The V and J ends lost 4 bases and 3 bases respectively, with 19 bases between them. The CDR3 covers 16 residues. The CDR3 reads CASSGLTGPMKETQYF. The CDR3 nucleotides read TGTGCCAGCAGCGGACTGACGGGACCTATGAAAGAGACCCAGTACTTC.

The table lists this clonotype with a few counts. The rearrangement links TRBV20-1 to TRBJ2-3; 13 bases agree with TRBD2. The J segment lost 4 bases and the V segment lost 1 base, leaving 11 bases of the junction unmatched. The CDR3 has 18 residues. Germline V gives CDR1 DFQATT, CDR2 SNEGSKA (reference sequence). CDR3 in DNA: TGCAGTGCTAGAGTGGGGGGACTAGCGGGAACCACCCCAGATACGCAGTATTTT. Residues: CSARVGGLAGTTPDTQYF.

This clonotype was detected many times. The chain couples TRBV5-8 to TRBJ2-1; D remains unclear. The V and J ends lost 7 bases and 6 bases respectively, with 8 bases between them. Germline CDR1 and CDR2: SGHTS and YDEGEE. CDR3 length: 11 residues. The CDR3 spells CASLNLNEQFF. The CDR3 bases are TGTGCCAGCCTTAATCTCAATGAGCAGTTCTTC.

This chain connects TRBV7-9 to TRBJ1-4, with D perhaps matching TRBD1 (6 bases). This CDR3 spans 13 amino acids. Trimming left V 5 bases short and J 8 bases short, with 12 bases between. In germline, CDR1 is SEHNR, CDR2 FQNEAQ (reference sequence). CDR3 region: CASSRDTGEKLFF. DNA for the CDR3: TGTGCCAGCAGCCGGGACACCGGGGAAAAACTGTTTTTT.

Comments on this clonotype: A single base separates this from a much larger clone, so it may be a read error. V gene TRBV5-5 combines with J gene TRBJ2-5; D could derive from TRBD1 or TRBD2 (5 bases each). V dropped 5 bases and J dropped 0 bases, with 14 bases sitting between them. The CDR3 runs 15 residues. Germline lookup yields CDR1 SGHKS and CDR2 YYEKEE (reference sequence). The DNA of the CDR3 is TGTGCCAGCAGTTTCCGGGACGGGGACCAAGAGACCCAGTACTTC. Its protein product is CASSFRDGDQETQYF.

There are many counts of this clonotype. The chain recombines TRBV7-2 with TRBJ1-2; no clear D gene. V was shortened by 2 bases and J by 7 bases, with 11 bases between the two germline ends. Looked up from germline, CDR1 is SGHTA and CDR2 is FQGNSA. This CDR3 contains 13 residues. The CDR3 region is CASSLRRERGYTF. DNA of the CDR3: TGTGCCAGCAGCTTAAGGCGGGAACGTGGCTACACCTTC.

This chain connects TRBV4-2 to TRBJ1-2; D not resolved. Germline values: CDR1 LGHNA, CDR2 YNFKEQ. V was cut by 1 base and J by 4 bases, with 7 bases left in between. This CDR3 is 13 amino acids long. CDR3 nucleotides: TGTGCCAGCAGCCAAGCCACAGTCTATGGCTACACCTTC. Translating gives CASSQATVYGYTF.

This clonotype was seen at least ten times. The chain uses TRBV5-6 and TRBJ2-3, with a possible D match to TRBD2 (5 bases). The ends were cut back, 4 bases at V and 4 bases at J, with 10 bases in the middle. The CDR3 contains 13 residues. CDR1 SGHDT and CDR2 YYEEEE come from the germline V gene. The chain's CDR3 is CASSRMEADTQYF. The CDR3 DNA follows: TGTGCCAGCAGCCGCATGGAGGCAGATACGCAGTATTTT.

V gene TRBV24-1 combines with J gene TRBJ2-5; D is uncertain. The CDR3 covers 14 residues. The V and J ends lost 3 bases and 1 base respectively, with 8 bases between them. CDR1 is KGHDR, CDR2 SFDVKD, per germline. The CDR3 protein is CATSDKPLQETQYF. CDR3 DNA: TGTGCCACCAGTGATAAGCCGCTCCAAGAGACCCAGTACTTC.

This clonotype was observed many times. This chain connects TRBV5-4 to TRBJ2-7; possibly TRBD2 for D (5 bases). Germline V lookup: CDR1 SGHNT, CDR2 YYREEE (reference sequence). The CDR3 is 11 amino acids. V shed 3 bases and J shed 7 bases, with 8 bases lying between them. The CDR3 sequence: CASSSGWEQYF. For the CDR3, the DNA is TGTGCCAGCAGCTCGGGGTGGGAGCAGTACTTC.

Of note for this clonotype: Sequence at one end of the junction differs from germline and may be a read error. V gene TRBV10-3 combines with J gene TRBJ2-2; 8 positions agree with TRBD2. Germline-derived CDR1 and CDR2 are ENHRY and SYGVKD. The CDR3 length is 17 residues. CDR3 nucleotides: TGTGCCACCAGTCCACGCCTCACTAGCGGAGACACCGGGGAGCTGTTTTTT. Translating gives CATSPRLTSGDTGELFF.

This clonotype came up many times. V usage is TRBV11-3 and J usage is TRBJ1-5, with unresolved D. V gave up 5 bases and J gave up 4 bases, with 9 bases separating them. The CDR3 consists of 13 residues. Germline V gene lookup returns CDR1 SGHNT and CDR2 YENEEA. The CDR3 here is CASSAQFNQPQHF. For the CDR3, the DNA is TGTGCCAGCAGCGCACAGTTTAATCAGCCCCAGCATTTT.